The text below deals with one T cell receptor beta chain. The target antigen is unknown. Mismatch with germline at one junction end may stem from a read error. The sample is drawn from a study of T cell repertoires in cytomegalovirus infection. Overall study context: Shared public TCR beta signatures pointed to both CMV infection and a matching HLA type. Notes on the study in general: The ex vivo response was dominated by HLA-C-restricted CMV-specific TCR beta clonotypes. Accumulated public TCR beta family frequency recognized individuals carrying CMV together with the relevant HLA.

Germline CDR1 reads SQVTM; CDR2 reads ANQGSEA. The CDR3 consists of 15 residues. TCRdb re-called the reads with MiXCR, one entry per CDR3 protein. The sample yields about 310,000 distinct CDR3 sequences, approximately 8.9% seen once. The J gene is TRBJ2-3, the V gene TRBV29-1; 7 bases are a match to TRBD1. The material sequenced was PBMCs. The TCR sequence derives from a human donor in good health (CMV status not recorded). Some clones in this sample may be carry-over from other donors' samples. This chain's CDR3 is CSALLAGGYGDTRYF. CDR3 sequence (DNA): TGCAGCGCACTCCTGGCAGGGGGATATGGTGATACGCGGTATTTT.